This passage covers 21 T cell receptor beta chains from one sample sequenced in a study of cytomegalovirus exposure and HLA in healthy donors. The PCR contained 60 Vbeta and 13 Jbeta primers. Clones were sequenced by immunoSEQ multiplex PCR, and TCRdb holds only the in-frame ones, with some missing. In the table there are 130,000 or so clones, roughly three quarters of which are singletons. Source material: PBMCs. All receptors come from a woman aged 55-75 years in good health and CMV-seronegative.

The V gene is TRBV11-2, the J gene TRBJ2-3; TRBD2 aligns across 10 bases. This CDR3 has 16 amino acids. The J segment lost 2 bases and the V segment lost 1 base, leaving 3 bases of the junction unmatched. The germline CDR1 and CDR2 sequences are SGHAT and FQNNGV. The CDR3 spells CASSLALAGVTDTQYF. The CDR3 DNA follows: TGTGCCAGCAGCTTAGCGCTAGCGGGGGTCACAGATACGCAGTATTTT.

The chain has TRBV21-1 and TRBJ2-2; the D call in the table, TRBD1, was not verified against the DNA. TRBV21-1 is a pseudogene locus. The CDR3 spans 14 residues. CDR3 residues: CASSPSRVTGELFF. The CDR3 coding sequence is TGTGCCAGCAGCCCCAGCAGGGTCACCGGGGAGCTGTTTTTT.

The rearrangement uses TRBV5-1 and TRBJ2-7; 12 nucleotides match TRBD1. The trim removed 4 bases at V and 5 bases at J, leaving 10 bases unmatched. The CDR3 extends over 16 amino acids. CDR1 is SGHRS, CDR2 YFSETQ, per germline. Written as DNA, the CDR3 is TGCGCCAGCAGCGAACACCGGGACAGGGGGCCGGACGAGCAGTACTTC. Translated: CASSEHRDRGPDEQYF.

The chain recombines TRBV5-4 with TRBJ2-6; possibly TRBD2 for D (5 bases). The ends were cut back, 4 bases at V and 1 base at J, with 9 bases in the middle. Germline V gives CDR1 SGHNT, CDR2 YYREEE (reference sequence). This CDR3 spans 15 amino acids. The CDR3 sequence is CASSLSGSGANVLTF. The CDR3 DNA reads as TGTGCCAGCAGCCTATCGGGATCTGGGGCCAACGTCCTGACTTTC.

This chain uses TRBV7-8 with TRBJ2-3; 8 nucleotides align to TRBD2. Trimming took 3 bases from V and 4 from J; bases not matched to a gene: 3. Germline CDR1 is SGHVS and CDR2 is FQNEAQ. This CDR3 has 14 amino acids. The CDR3 loop reads CASSFSGAADTQYF. In nucleotides, the CDR3 is TGTGCCAGCAGCTTTAGCGGGGCCGCAGATACGCAGTATTTT.

The rearrangement links TRBV11-3 to TRBJ2-7, with D possibly being TRBD1 (6 bases). CDR1 and CDR2 from the germline V gene are SGHNT and YENEEA. This CDR3 comprises 15 residues. Trimming left V 2 bases short and J 1 base short, with 12 bases between. CDR3 sequence reads: CASSLKTGTSYEQYF. The CDR3 DNA sequence: TGTGCCAGCAGCTTAAAGACTGGGACATCCTACGAGCAGTACTTC.

The rearrangement joins TRBV9 to TRBJ1-1; D not resolved. V was pared by 1 base and J by 1 base, with 5 bases between. Germline V gene lookup returns CDR1 SGDLS and CDR2 YYNGEE. This CDR3 is 13 amino acids long. The CDR3 region is CASSVIKNTEAFF. The DNA of the CDR3 is TGTGCCAGCAGCGTAATCAAGAACACTGAAGCTTTCTTT.

CDR3 sequence reads: CASRGTTGKNIQYF. In DNA form, the CDR3 reads TGTGCCAGCAGAGGCACGACGGGCAAAAACATTCAGTACTTC. This sequence joins TRBV2 and TRBJ2-4; D unclear. Germline V lookup: CDR1 SNHLY, CDR2 FYNNEI. The V end was cut by 6 bases, the J end by 3 bases, with 12 bases between. This CDR3 is built from 14 residues.

This chain joins TRBV12-5 and TRBJ2-3, with TRBD1 identical over 9 bases. The J segment lost 0 bases and the V segment lost 1 base, leaving 8 bases of the junction unmatched. This CDR3 has 18 amino acids. Per germline, CDR1 LGHNT and CDR2 FRNRAP. In DNA form, the CDR3 reads TGTGCTAGTGGTTTGGACGGGAAGACAGGGGGGAGCACAGATACGCAGTATTTT. Translating it yields CASGLDGKTGGSTDTQYF.

CDR3 region: CASRPGQGYGYTF. CDR3 nucleotide sequence: TGTGCCAGCAGGCCCGGACAGGGCTATGGCTACACCTTC. This rearrangement joins TRBV6-6 to TRBJ1-2; the match to TRBD1 covers 8 bases. CDR1 MNHNY and CDR2 SVGAGI come from the germline V gene (reference sequence). Trimming at V came to 6 bases and at J to 4 bases, leaving 4 bases not matched to a gene. This CDR3 region has 13 residues.

The sample holds one count of this clone. The V and J genes are TRBV4-1 and TRBJ2-5; 9 bases match TRBD1. From germline, CDR1 is MGHRA and CDR2 YSYEKL. The CDR3 runs 15 residues. V trimming: 3 bases; J trimming: 5 bases; junction bases outside the gene matches: 7. The DNA of the CDR3 is TGCGCCAGCAGCCAGCCGGGACAGGGCGGGGAGACCCAGTACTTC. Translation: CASSQPGQGGETQYF.

The gene calls are TRBV19 and TRBJ2-3; D perhaps matches TRBD2 (5 bases). This CDR3 spans 17 amino acids. Trimming took 0 bases from V and 1 from J, leaving 14 bases between them. The germline V gene has CDR1 LNHDA and CDR2 SQIVND (reference sequence). CDR3 nucleotides: TGTGCCAGTAGTATAGAGTGGTCGGGGTTAGGCACAGATACGCAGTATTTT. Protein: CASSIEWSGLGTDTQYF. The full variable domain, rest sourced from reference TRBV19 and TRBJ2-3, is DGGITQSPKYLFRKEGQNVTLSCEQNLNHDAMYWYRQDPGQGLRLIYYSQIVNDFQKGDIAEGYSVSREKKESFPLTVTSAQKNPTAFYLCASSIEWSGLGTDTQYFGPGTRLTVL.

The chain links TRBV11-2 to TRBJ2-7, with D unresolved. Germline V gene lookup returns CDR1 SGHAT and CDR2 FQNNGV. V lost 5 bases and J lost 2, with 10 bases in between. The CDR3 contains 13 residues. For the CDR3, the DNA is TGTGCCAGCAGCCTTTACCGAGCCTACGAGCAGTACTTC. It translates to CASSLYRAYEQYF.

The chain has TRBV28 and TRBJ2-3; TRBD2 aligns across 7 bases. CDR3 size: 13 residues. CDR1 is MDHEN and CDR2 is SYDVKM in the germline V gene. V lost 9 bases, J lost 2 bases, and 5 bases stayed unmatched. The CDR3 bases are TGTGCCAGTTCTCGGGGGGACACAGATACGCAGTATTTT. Encoded protein: CASSRGDTDTQYF.

V gene TRBV5-1 combines with J gene TRBJ2-2; maybe TRBD2 (5 bases). The CDR3 covers 15 residues. In germline, CDR1 is SGHRS, CDR2 YFSETQ. V gave up 0 bases and J gave up 6 bases, with 12 bases separating them. The CDR3 sequence: CASSLVAGRPGELFF. The CDR3 DNA sequence: TGCGCCAGCAGCTTGGTCGCGGGCCGTCCCGGGGAGCTGTTTTTT.

This clone has only one observation. The genes are TRBV5-1 and TRBJ1-2; TRBD1 agrees at 9 bases. From germline, CDR1 is SGHRS and CDR2 YFSETQ. J gave up 2 bases and V 4 bases, and 18 bases lay outside the gene matches. CDR3 length: 19 residues. CDR3 in amino acids: CASSTFSGTGQFRNYGYTF. CDR3 bases: TGCGCCAGCAGCACCTTCAGTGGGACAGGGCAATTTAGAAACTATGGCTACACCTTC.

This clone has only a few counts. The chain is built from TRBV19 and TRBJ2-2; a possible D gene is TRBD2 (6 bases). Trimming took off 5 bases at V and 5 bases at J, with 12 bases between the two ends. Germline CDR1 reads LNHDA; CDR2 reads SQIVND (reference sequence). This CDR3 contains 14 residues. This CDR3 reads CASSPGGGTGELFF. CDR3 coding DNA: TGTGCCAGTAGTCCCGGGGGAGGTACCGGGGAGCTGTTTTTT.

This clone was counted once. The chain employs TRBV6-5 and TRBJ2-2; D possibly corresponds to TRBD1 (6 bases). In germline, CDR1 is MNHEY, CDR2 SVGAGI. With 5 bases removed from V and 4 bases from J, the gap between germline ends came to 14 bases. The CDR3 runs 15 residues. Written as DNA, the CDR3 is TGTGCCAGCAGTCTCAGGGGTGTTGGCACCGGGGAGCTGTTTTTT. Its translation: CASSLRGVGTGELFF.

J is TRBJ2-2 and V is TRBV5-1; 13 bases are shared with TRBD2. CDR1 is SGHRS, CDR2 YFSETQ, per germline. CDR3 length: 17 amino acids. Unmatched junction bases numbered 5, after V lost 4 bases and J lost 2 bases. CDR3 bases: TGCGCCAGCAGCGGGGGACTAGCGGGGCCTAACACCGGGGAGCTGTTTTTT. It encodes CASSGGLAGPNTGELFF.

The chain is built from TRBV15 and TRBJ2-5; 10 nucleotides align to TRBD2. J lost 1 base, V lost 4 bases, and 6 bases had no gene match. CDR3 size: 16 residues. CDR1 LNHNV and CDR2 YYDKDF come from the germline V gene (reference sequence). CDR3 in DNA: TGTGCCACCAGCATAAAAGCGGGGGGGGTCCAAGAGACCCAGTACTTC. Its translation is CATSIKAGGVQETQYF.

This clone appeared a single time. V usage is TRBV27 and J usage is TRBJ2-7; possibly TRBD1 for D (5 bases). The CDR3 sequence is 15 residues long. With 9 bases removed from V and 3 bases from J, the gap between germline ends came to 21 bases. Germline V gene sequence: CDR1 MNHEY, CDR2 SMNVEV (reference sequence). CDR3 protein: CARWTRGFRSYEQYF. The CDR3, as DNA: TGTGCCAGGTGGACACGAGGTTTTCGTAGCTACGAGCAGTACTTC.